Shown below are 2 T cell receptor beta chains from a single sample sequenced in a study of graft-versus-host responses after intestinal transplantation. Their antigens remain unidentified. Repertoires were generated with immunoSEQ multiplex PCR, while TCRdb's copy carries only in-frame clones and drops some. The repertoire includes 95,000 to 110,000 clones, over 85% of them detected once, and approximately 1% sits in the top ten. This specimen consisted of unstimulated CD8+ T cells sorted from spleen or lymph node cells, obtained before intestinal transplant. The receptors were sampled from a human donor who received an intestinal transplant.

This chain uses TRBV9 with TRBJ2-3; a weak D match, TRBD2 (7 bases). This CDR3 spans 15 amino acids. Trimming removed 5 bases from V and 6 bases from J, with 19 bases in between. CDR1 is SGDLS, CDR2 YYNGEE, per germline. CDR3 in amino acids: CASSGEGGPFDTQYF. In DNA, the CDR3 is TGTGCCAGCAGTGGGGAGGGGGGCCCTTTTGATACGCAGTATTTT.

This chain connects TRBV7-6 to TRBJ1-3; D is unclear. The V gene's germline CDR1 is SGHVS and CDR2 FNYEAQ. The V and J ends lost 4 bases and 0 bases respectively, with 13 bases between them. The CDR3 totals 16 residues. The CDR3 spells CASSSPDLSSGNTIYF. For the CDR3, the DNA is TGTGCCAGCAGCTCTCCCGACCTGAGCTCTGGAAACACCATATATTTT. Full variable domain (rest looked up from reference TRBV7-6 and TRBJ1-3): GAGVSQSPRYKVTKRGQDVALRCDPISGHVSLYWYRQALGQGPEFLTYFNYEAQQDKSGLPNDRFSAERPEGSISTLTIQRTEQRDSAMYRCASSSPDLSSGNTIYFGEGSWLTVV.